The clone carrying this T cell receptor beta chain has at least ten counts. What it recognizes is unknown. This sample is drawn from a study of T cells in Graves' hyperthyroidism and ophthalmopathy. TCR beta CDR3 regions were amplified from RNA transcripts. First-round RT-PCR targeting the TCR CDR3 was performed with the HTBI primer set. MiXCR, applied by TCRdb to the multiplex PCR reads, yields one record per CDR3 protein. This table has over 500,000 distinct CDR3 sequences, approximately 17% appearing once. Findings of the study overall: A model using 13 V-J features told ophthalmopathy apart from stable hyperthyroidism.

From germline, CDR1 is MNHEY and CDR2 SMNVEV (reference sequence). The V gene end was trimmed by 2 bases and the J gene end by 3 bases; junction bases not matched to a gene: 3. The CDR3 loop spans 15 amino acids. Sequencing input: blood. The rearrangement uses TRBV27 and TRBJ2-7; TRBD1 aligns across 11 bases. The clonotype was recovered from a woman between 18 and 30 years old with Graves' ophthalmopathy. This CDR3 reads CASSLHGTGGYEQYF. The CDR3 nucleotides are TGTGCCAGCAGTTTACACGGGACAGGGGGCTACGAGCAGTACTTC.